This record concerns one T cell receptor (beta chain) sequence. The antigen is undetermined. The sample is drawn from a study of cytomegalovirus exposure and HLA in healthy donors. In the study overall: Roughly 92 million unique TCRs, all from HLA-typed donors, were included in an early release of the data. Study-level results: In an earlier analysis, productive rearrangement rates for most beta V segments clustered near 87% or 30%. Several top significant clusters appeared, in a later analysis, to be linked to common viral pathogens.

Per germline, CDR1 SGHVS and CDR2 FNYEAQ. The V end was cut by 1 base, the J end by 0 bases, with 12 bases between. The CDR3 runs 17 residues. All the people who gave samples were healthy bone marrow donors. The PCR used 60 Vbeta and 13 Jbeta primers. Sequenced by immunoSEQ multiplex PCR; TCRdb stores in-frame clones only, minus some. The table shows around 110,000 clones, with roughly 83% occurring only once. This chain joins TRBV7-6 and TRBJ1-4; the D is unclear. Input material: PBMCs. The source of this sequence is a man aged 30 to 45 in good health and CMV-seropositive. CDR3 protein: CASSLGPDYTTNEKLFF. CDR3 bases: TGTGCCAGCAGCTTAGGACCAGACTATACAACTAATGAAAAACTGTTTTTT.